These T cell receptor beta chains were read from a single sample in a study of T cell responses to AZD1222 COVID-19 vaccine. Here immunoSEQ multiplex PCR was the method, and the copy in TCRdb shows in-frame clones only, minus some. This sample yields fewer than 85,000 clones, of which more than 90% are seen a single time; approximately 4.2% belongs to the top ten. This specimen was peripheral blood, taken on day 0 of AZD1222 vaccination. These receptors were obtained from an adult in good health. The conserved cysteine and the conserved F or W are not part of the CDR3 here. The order of the fields is J gene, V gene, CDR3 protein.

TRBJ2-3 TRBV6-5 ASRPQELDTQY
TRBJ2-7 TRBV7-8 ASSSLPDYTYEQY
TRBJ2-7 TRBV11-2 ASSSGDRGIVPYEQY
TRBJ2-3 TRBV10-3 AISETPGTSGRALSTDTQY
TRBJ1-2 TRBV9 ASSVSPLSNYGYT
TRBJ2-7 TRBV29-1 SVVAGAFYEQY
TRBJ2-7 TRBV2 ASMWWYEQY
TRBJ2-5 TRBV5-1 ASSLSGQQETQY
TRBJ2-7 TRBV4-2 ASSQESAGGYEQY
TRBJ1-3 TRBV12-3/TRBV12-4 ASSRAGNTIY
TRBJ2-2 TRBV30 AWSTGTSGGATGELF
TRBJ2-7 TRBV6-5 ASTSTGTDEQY
TRBJ1-1 TRBV5-1 ASSLAQRQGGTEAF
TRBJ2-2 TRBV12-3/TRBV12-4 ASSSSGGELF
TRBJ2-7 TRBV11-2 ASSLDLLAYEQY
TRBJ1-2 TRBV24-1 ATSDLEANYGYT
TRBJ2-5 TRBV19 ASSRTGEETQY
TRBJ2-7 TRBV7-9 ASSPGSPNHEQY
TRBJ2-3 TRBV9 ASSVSWSTDTQY
TRBJ1-4 TRBV6-4 ASRPYGSRDRGWAKLF
TRBJ1-1 TRBV5-1 ASSYRDRASNTEAF